The source of this T cell receptor beta chain is a study of T cell repertoires in cytomegalovirus infection. In TCRdb, the reads were re-called with MiXCR into one record per CDR3 protein. This table holds approximately 500,000 distinct CDR3 sequences, approximately 16% found once. This clonotype came up many times. The TCR comes from a human donor in good health (CMV status not recorded). Some clones in this sample may be carry-over from other donors' samples. Sequencing was carried out using CD8+ T cells from PBMCs.

The CDR3 spells CASSLGHTEAFF. In nucleotides, the CDR3 is TGTGCCAGCAGTTTAGGGCACACTGAAGCTTTCTTT. This chain uses TRBV12-3 or TRBV12-4 with TRBJ1-1; D is unresolved. CDR3 length equals 12 residues. V dropped 1 base and J dropped 3 bases, with 3 bases sitting between them.